What follows are 3 T cell receptor beta chains derived from one specimen sequenced in a study of control samples from healthy donors and cancer patients. Method: immunoSEQ multiplex PCR; TCRdb's copy keeps in-frame clones and lacks some. The sample includes about 100,000 clones, around four fifths seen only once; the top ten take approximately 19%. The sequencing input was blood. These receptors were taken from a man between 25 and 39 years old in good health.

V gene TRBV7-9 combines with J gene TRBJ1-6; tentatively, D is TRBD1 (6 bases). The CDR3 is 14 residues long. The V gene lost 1 base and the J gene lost 9 bases, with 10 bases spanning the gap. CDR1 is SEHNR and CDR2 is FQNEAQ in the germline V gene (reference sequence). This CDR3 is CASSLVGQFSPLHF. For the CDR3, the DNA is TGTGCCAGCAGCTTAGTAGGACAGTTTTCACCCCTCCACTTT.

The chain joins TRBV12-3 or TRBV12-4 to TRBJ2-2; D not certain. The CDR3 contains 12 residues. V lost 6 bases, J lost 7 bases, and 9 bases lay in between. The CDR3 DNA reads as TGTGCCAGCAGCTCTAGAGTCGGGGAGCTGTTTTTT. This gives the protein CASSSRVGELFF.

The chain is built from TRBV7-9 and TRBJ1-1; D uncertain. Per the germline V gene, CDR1 is SEHNR and CDR2 is FQNEAQ (reference sequence). The CDR3 sequence is 13 residues long. The ends were cut back, 0 bases at V and 7 bases at J, with 9 bases in the middle. In DNA form, the CDR3 reads TGTGCCAGCAGCTTAGCGGGCGGAGATGAAGCTTTCTTT. Protein sequence: CASSLAGGDEAFF.